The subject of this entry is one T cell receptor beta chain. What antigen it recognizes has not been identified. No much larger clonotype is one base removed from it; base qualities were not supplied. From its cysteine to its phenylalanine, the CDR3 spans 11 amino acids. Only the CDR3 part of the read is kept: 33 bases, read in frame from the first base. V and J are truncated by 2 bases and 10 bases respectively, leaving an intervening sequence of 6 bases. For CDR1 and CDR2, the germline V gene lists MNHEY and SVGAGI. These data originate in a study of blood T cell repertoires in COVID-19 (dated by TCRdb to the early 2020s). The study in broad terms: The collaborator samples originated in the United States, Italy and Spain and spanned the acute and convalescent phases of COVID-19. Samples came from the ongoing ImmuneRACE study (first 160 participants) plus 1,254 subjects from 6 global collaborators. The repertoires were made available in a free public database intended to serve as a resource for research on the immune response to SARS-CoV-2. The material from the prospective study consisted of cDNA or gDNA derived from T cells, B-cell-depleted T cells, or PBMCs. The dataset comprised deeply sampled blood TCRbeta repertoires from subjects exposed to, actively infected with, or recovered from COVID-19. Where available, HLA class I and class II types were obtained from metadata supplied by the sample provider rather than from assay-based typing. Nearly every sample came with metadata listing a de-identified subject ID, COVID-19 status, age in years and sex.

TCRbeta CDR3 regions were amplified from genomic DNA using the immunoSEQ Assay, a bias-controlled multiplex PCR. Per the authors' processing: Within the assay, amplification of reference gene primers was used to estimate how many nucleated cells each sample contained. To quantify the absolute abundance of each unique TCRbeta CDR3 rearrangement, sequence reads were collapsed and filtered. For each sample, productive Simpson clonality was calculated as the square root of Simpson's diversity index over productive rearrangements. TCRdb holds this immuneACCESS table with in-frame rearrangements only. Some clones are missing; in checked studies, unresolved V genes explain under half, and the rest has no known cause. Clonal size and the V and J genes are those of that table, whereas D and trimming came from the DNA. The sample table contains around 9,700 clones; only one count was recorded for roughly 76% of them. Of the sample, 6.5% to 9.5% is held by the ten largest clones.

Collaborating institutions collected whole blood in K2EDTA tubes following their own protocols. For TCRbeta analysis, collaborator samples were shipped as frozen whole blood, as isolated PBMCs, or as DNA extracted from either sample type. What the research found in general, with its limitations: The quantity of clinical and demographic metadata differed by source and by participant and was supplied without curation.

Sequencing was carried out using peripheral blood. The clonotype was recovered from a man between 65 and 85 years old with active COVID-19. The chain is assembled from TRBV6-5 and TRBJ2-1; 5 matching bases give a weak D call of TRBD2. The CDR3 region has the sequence CASSYRREQFF. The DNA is TGTGCCAGCAGTTACAGGAGGGAGCAGTTCTTC.